These 17 T cell receptor beta chains were all obtained from the same sample, sequenced in a study of cytomegalovirus exposure and HLA in healthy donors. The study ran its PCR with 60 Vbeta and 13 Jbeta primers. TCRdb's table, derived via immunoSEQ multiplex PCR, lists solely in-frame clones and lacks some. The data show 90,000 to 110,000 clones, 80% to 85% seen once. Sequenced sample: PBMCs. The receptors shown here come from a woman younger than 45 in good health and CMV-seronegative.

This chain connects TRBV6-5 to TRBJ2-7; 8 bases line up with TRBD1. V gave up 4 bases and J gave up 4 bases; unmatched junction bases: 6. Per germline, CDR1 MNHEY and CDR2 SVGAGI. The CDR3 contains 14 residues. The CDR3 loop reads CASSWYHRGYEQYF. The DNA for the CDR3 is TGTGCCAGCAGTTGGTACCACAGGGGGTACGAGCAGTACTTC.

The V call is TRBV10-3, the J call TRBJ1-4, with D possibly being TRBD1 (6 bases). V was clipped by 2 bases and J by 4 bases, with 11 bases between them. CDR3 size: 15 residues. Per the germline V gene, CDR1 is ENHRY and CDR2 is SYGVKD. The CDR3 nucleotides are TGTGCCATCAGTGAGGAGGGGGGGGGTAATGAAAAACTGTTTTTT. Amino acid sequence: CAISEEGGGNEKLFF.

This sequence joins TRBV6-5 and TRBJ2-7, with D possibly being TRBD2 (5 bases). Per the germline V gene, CDR1 is MNHEY and CDR2 is SVGAGI. The CDR3 has 14 residues. Trimming cost V 4 bases and J 7 bases, with 17 bases left between them. CDR3 region: CASSWGSTSGEQYF. DNA of the CDR3: TGTGCCAGCAGTTGGGGATCAACGTCGGGGGAGCAGTACTTC.

On this clone: The junction and the germline gene differ at one end; a read error may be behind it. The chain recombines TRBV5-6 with TRBJ2-7; 9 bases align to TRBD1. The V gene's germline CDR1 is SGHDT and CDR2 YYEEEE. This CDR3 contains 15 residues. CDR3 DNA sequence: TGTGTCAGCAGCTTCGAGACAGGGGGATCCTACGAGCAGTACTTC. It encodes CVSSFETGGSYEQYF.

The chain uses TRBV5-4 and TRBJ2-4; 11 bases map to TRBD2. The CDR3 spans 15 residues. The V and J ends lost 4 bases and 4 bases, in that order; junction bases with no gene match: 4. The germline V gene has CDR1 SGHNT and CDR2 YYREEE (reference sequence). The CDR3 DNA reads TGTGCCAGCAGCGGTAGCGGGAGGGCGAAAAACATTCAGTACTTC. It translates to CASSGSGRAKNIQYF.

The chain recombines TRBV5-5 with TRBJ2-3, with TRBD2 identical over 10 bases. The CDR3 is 15 amino acids. Germline CDR1 reads SGHKS; CDR2 reads YYEKEE (reference sequence). V lost 6 bases, J lost 2 bases, and 6 bases stayed unmatched. The CDR3 loop is CASKRLAGATDTQYF. The DNA of the CDR3 is TGTGCCAGCAAAAGACTAGCGGGTGCCACAGATACGCAGTATTTT.

V is TRBV18 and J is TRBJ2-7, with TRBD2 matching 14 bases. Germline lookup yields CDR1 KGHSH and CDR2 LQKENI. This CDR3 comprises 14 residues. Losses at the gene ends were 4 bases for V and 5 bases for J; bases not matched to a gene: 1. The CDR3 bases are TGTGCCAGCTCACTGGGACTAGCGGGAGACGAGCAGTACTTC. Protein sequence: CASSLGLAGDEQYF.

This chain uses TRBV5-6 with TRBJ2-7; possibly TRBD1 for D (6 bases). CDR1 is SGHDT, CDR2 YYEEEE, per germline. V shed 0 bases and J shed 0 bases, with 19 bases lying between them. The length of the CDR3 is 18 residues. The CDR3 here is CASSLVDSWPLSSYEQYF. DNA of the CDR3: TGTGCCAGCAGCTTGGTGGACAGCTGGCCCTTAAGCTCCTACGAGCAGTACTTC.

The V and J genes are TRBV28 and TRBJ2-5, with D possibly TRBD2 on 5 matching bases. There are 14 residues in the CDR3. The germline gives CDR1 MDHEN, CDR2 SYDVKM. V was cut by 6 bases and J by 11 bases, with 22 bases left in between. CDR3 sequence reads: CASRAGGGSGEQYF. The CDR3, as DNA: TGTGCCAGCAGGGCAGGAGGAGGTTCTGGAGAGCAGTACTTC.

This clone was recorded once. V usage is TRBV27 and J usage is TRBJ1-4; possible D gene TRBD1, 5 bases. Deletions cut 2 bases from V and 8 bases from J, with 9 bases between. Germline CDR1 reads MNHEY; CDR2 reads SMNVEV (reference sequence). The CDR3 totals 13 residues. The CDR3 loop is CASSLQGPEKLFF. The CDR3 coding sequence is TGTGCCAGCAGTTTACAGGGCCCAGAAAAACTGTTTTTT.

This clone turned up a few times. The rearrangement joins TRBV5-1 to TRBJ2-5, with D possibly matching TRBD1 (6 bases). Germline V gives CDR1 SGHRS, CDR2 YFSETQ. V gave up 0 bases and J gave up 4 bases, with 10 bases separating them. CDR3 length: 14 residues. CDR3 in amino acids: CASSLDREGETQYF. For the CDR3, the DNA is TGCGCCAGCAGCTTGGACAGGGAAGGAGAGACCCAGTACTTC.

The V gene is TRBV6-6, the J gene TRBJ1-2; TRBD1 might be the D (6 bases). This CDR3 region has 14 residues. Germline loops: CDR1 MNHNY, CDR2 SVGAGI (reference sequence). V gave up 6 bases and J gave up 8 bases, with 19 bases separating them. This CDR3 reads CASRPTRQDRGYTF. The CDR3, as DNA: TGTGCCAGCAGACCGACACGACAGGACCGGGGCTACACCTTC.

This clone was counted a few times. V and J are TRBV28 and TRBJ2-1, with TRBD1 matching over 9 bases. The CDR3 has 17 amino acids. The J segment lost 3 bases and the V segment lost 3 bases, leaving 9 bases of the junction unmatched. CDR1 is MDHEN, CDR2 SYDVKM, per germline. For the CDR3, the DNA is TGTGCCAGCAGTTTTGCGAGGGGGACAGGGCTCTACAATGAGCAGTTCTTC. It yields the protein CASSFARGTGLYNEQFF.

This clone was recorded only once. This chain joins TRBV6-5 and TRBJ2-3; 8 nucleotides match TRBD2. Per germline, CDR1 MNHEY and CDR2 SVGAGI. With V trimmed by 0 bases and J by 5 bases, 7 bases remained unmatched. The length of the CDR3 is 16 residues. CDR3 sequence reads: CASSYSASGHKDTQYF. The DNA of the CDR3 is TGTGCCAGCAGTTACTCGGCTAGCGGGCACAAAGATACGCAGTATTTT.

The chain carries TRBV29-1 and TRBJ1-5; TRBD1 agrees at 7 bases. The CDR3 length is 13 residues. CDR1 SQVTM and CDR2 ANQGSEA come from the germline V gene. Trimming at V came to 4 bases and at J to 1 base, leaving 1 base not matched to a gene. Here the CDR3 reads CSVGRGSNQPQHF. The CDR3 region has the DNA TGCAGCGTTGGCAGGGGGAGCAATCAGCCCCAGCATTTT. Using reference TRBV29-1 and TRBJ1-5 for the parts outside the CDR3, the full variable domain is SAVISQKPSRDICQRGTSLTIQCQVDSQVTMMFWYRQQPGQSLTLIATANQGSEATYESGFVIDKFPISRPNLTFSTLTVSNMSPEDSSIYLCSVGRGSNQPQHFGDGTRLSIL.

The chain employs TRBV7-9 and TRBJ2-7, with D hard to call. The CDR3 is 14 residues long. Germline assignment: CDR1 SEHNR and CDR2 FQNEAQ (reference sequence). The ends were cut back, 2 bases at V and 2 bases at J, with 10 bases in the middle. The CDR3 coding sequence is TGTGCCAGCAGCTTATGGGCAGGTCCCTACGAGCAGTACTTC. Residues: CASSLWAGPYEQYF.

The chain joins TRBV2 to TRBJ2-1, with D possibly matching TRBD1 (6 bases). The germline gives CDR1 SNHLY, CDR2 FYNNEI. V lost 4 bases, J lost 7 bases, and 11 bases lay in between. The CDR3 has 13 residues. CDR3 nucleotides: TGTGCCAGCAGTGGGGTTAGGGGGAATGAGCAGTTCTTC. This translates into CASSGVRGNEQFF.